The clone carrying this T cell receptor beta chain was found once. What it recognizes is unknown. This table comes from immunoSEQ multiplex PCR, and its TCRdb copy is limited to in-frame clones, with some not included. The sample records 84,000 or so clones, 90% to 95% being singletons. Germline lookup yields CDR1 SNHLY and CDR2 FYNNEI. The CDR3 has 13 amino acids. Trimming pared 6 bases from V and 6 bases from J, leaving 11 bases between. This sample is drawn from a study of T cell responses to AZD1222 COVID-19 vaccine. The study's findings and limits: Clonal diversity may have been underestimated, and the donors were mostly white British, with more females than males.

This TCR was sampled from an adult in good health. Source: peripheral blood, taken on day 0 of MenACWY control vaccination. This chain links TRBV2 with TRBJ1-4, with no clear D. In nucleotides, the CDR3 is TGTGCCAGCAGCCGACGCTCTTATGAAAAACTGTTTTTT. Protein sequence: CASSRRSYEKLFF.